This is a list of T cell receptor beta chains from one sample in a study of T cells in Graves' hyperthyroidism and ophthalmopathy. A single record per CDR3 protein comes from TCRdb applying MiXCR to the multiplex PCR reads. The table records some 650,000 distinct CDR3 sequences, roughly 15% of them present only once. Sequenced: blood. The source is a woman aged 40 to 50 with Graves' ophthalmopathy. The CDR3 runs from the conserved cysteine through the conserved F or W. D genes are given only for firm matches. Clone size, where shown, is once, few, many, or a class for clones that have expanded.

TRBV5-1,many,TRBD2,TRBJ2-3,CASSLQTSGSMDTQYF,TGCGCCAGCAGCTTGCAGACTAGCGGGAGTATGGATACGCAGTATTTT
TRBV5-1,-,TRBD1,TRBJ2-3,CASSLQTGADTQYF,TGCGCCAGCAGCTTACAAACAGGGGCAGATACGCAGTATTTT
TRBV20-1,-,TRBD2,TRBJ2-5,CSAKGLAGGVGETQYF,TGCAGTGCTAAAGGACTAGCGGGAGGAGTAGGGGAGACCCAGTACTTC
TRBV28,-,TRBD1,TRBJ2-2,CASSSPTGGSAGELFF,TGTGCCAGCAGTTCCCCGACAGGGGGCTCGGCCGGGGAGCTGTTTTTT
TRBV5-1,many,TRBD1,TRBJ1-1,CASSLVGTGDTEAFF,TGCGCCAGCAGCTTGGTTGGGACAGGGGACACTGAAGCTTTCTTT
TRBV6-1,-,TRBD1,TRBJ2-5,CASSRPAVSGGKETQYF,TGTGCCAGCAGTAGACCCGCTGTCTCAGGGGGCAAGGAGACCCAGTACTTC
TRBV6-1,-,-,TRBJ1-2,CASSWDVANYGYTF,TGTGCCAGCAGTTGGGACGTAGCTAACTATGGCTACACCTTC
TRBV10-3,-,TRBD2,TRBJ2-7,CATALAGAYEQYF,TGTGCCACCGCCCTAGCGGGAGCATACGAGCAGTACTTC
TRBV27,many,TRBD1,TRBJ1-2,CASSPGTGGHGYTF,TGTGCCAGCAGCCCCGGGACAGGGGGCCATGGCTACACCTTC
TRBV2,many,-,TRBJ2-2,CASSEPNLGLANTGELFF,TGTGCCAGCAGTGAGCCGAATTTAGGGCTAGCAAACACCGGGGAGCTGTTTTTT
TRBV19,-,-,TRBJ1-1,CASSANRNTEAFF,TGTGCCAGTAGTGCTAACAGGAACACTGAAGCTTTCTTT
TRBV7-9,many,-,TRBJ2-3,CASTPQPGASTDTQYF,TGTGCCAGCACCCCCCAGCCGGGAGCTAGCACAGATACGCAGTATTTT
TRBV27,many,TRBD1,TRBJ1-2,CASSHGTGDGYTF,TGTGCCAGCAGTCACGGGACAGGGGATGGCTACACCTTC
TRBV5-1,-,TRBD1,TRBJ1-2,CASSLGQGVDGYTF,TGCGCCAGCAGCTTGGGGCAGGGGGTGGATGGCTACACCTTC
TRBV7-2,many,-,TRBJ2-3,CASSARATDTQYF,TGTGCCAGCAGCGCCAGGGCGACAGATACGCAGTATTTT
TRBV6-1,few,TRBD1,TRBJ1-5,CASRMTGPSNQPQHF,TGTGCCAGCAGGATGACAGGGCCTAGCAATCAGCCCCAGCATTTT
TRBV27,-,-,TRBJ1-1,CASSLFDSNTEAFF,TGTGCCAGCAGTTTATTCGACAGTAACACTGAAGCTTTCTTT
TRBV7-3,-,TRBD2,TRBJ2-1,CASSARTSGSYNEQFF,TGTGCCAGCAGCGCCCGGACTAGCGGGAGTTACAATGAGCAGTTCTTC
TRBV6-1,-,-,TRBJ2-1,CASSPGPQSFNEQFF,TGTGCCAGCAGCCCCGGGCCCCAGTCCTTCAATGAGCAGTTCTTC
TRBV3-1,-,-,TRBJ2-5,CASRGTYQETQYF,TGTGCCAGCAGGGGGACTTACCAAGAGACCCAGTACTTC
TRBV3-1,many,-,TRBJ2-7,CASSQGAEQYF,TGTGCCAGCAGCCAAGGGGCCGAGCAGTACTTC
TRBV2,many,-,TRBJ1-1,CASKKLGTSDEAFF,TGTGCCAGCAAAAAACTAGGGACATCAGATGAAGCTTTCTTT
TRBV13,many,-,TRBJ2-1,CASSPGDRYNEQFF,TGTGCCAGCAGCCCCGGGGACCGTTACAATGAGCAGTTCTTC
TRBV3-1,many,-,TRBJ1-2,CASSPLGGNYGYTF,TGTGCCAGCAGCCCCCTAGGGGGGAACTATGGCTACACCTTC
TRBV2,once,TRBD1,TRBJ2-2,CASRQDRGHTGELFF,TGTGCCAGCAGGCAAGACAGGGGGCATACCGGGGAGCTGTTTTTT
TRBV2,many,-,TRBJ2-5,CASSESAETQYF,TGTGCCAGCAGTGAATCGGCGGAGACCCAGTACTTC
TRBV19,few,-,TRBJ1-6,CASRPDPTGNSPLHF,TGTGCCAGTAGACCGGACCCGACGGGTAATTCACCCCTCCACTTT
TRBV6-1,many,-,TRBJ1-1,CASSATGVNTEAFF,TGTGCCAGCAGTGCGACAGGCGTGAACACTGAAGCTTTCTTT
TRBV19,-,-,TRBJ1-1,CASIGTAGAFF,TGTGCCAGTATAGGGACGGCGGGAGCTTTCTTT
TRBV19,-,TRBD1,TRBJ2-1,CANTAGGNEQFF,TGTGCCAATACAGCAGGGGGCAATGAGCAGTTCTTC
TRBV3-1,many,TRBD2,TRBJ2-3,CASSRGGSTDTQYF,TGTGCCAGCAGCCGCGGGGGTAGCACAGATACGCAGTATTTT
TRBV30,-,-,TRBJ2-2,CAWSGLAGELFF,TGTGCCTGGAGTGGGCTTGCCGGGGAGCTGTTTTTT
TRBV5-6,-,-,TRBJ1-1,CASSFSGLTFNTEAFF,TGTGCCAGCAGCTTTTCAGGGCTAACGTTTAACACTGAAGCTTTCTTT
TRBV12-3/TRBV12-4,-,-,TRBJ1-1,CASSFGQGDSEAFF,TGTGCCAGCAGTTTTGGGCAGGGAGACTCAGAAGCTTTCTTT
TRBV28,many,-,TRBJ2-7,CASSSPGVLYEQYF,TGTGCCAGCAGTAGCCCTGGTGTATTGTACGAGCAGTACTTC
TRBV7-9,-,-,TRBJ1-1,CASSPGDGRHSTEAFF,TGTGCCAGCAGTCCGGGAGACGGGCGTCACTCCACTGAAGCTTTCTTT
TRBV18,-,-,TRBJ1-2,CASSPLGRLSGGYTF,TGTGCCAGCTCACCACTGGGACGCCTGTCTGGAGGCTACACCTTC
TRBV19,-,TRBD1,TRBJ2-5,CAAGTGGETQYF,TGTGCCGCCGGGACAGGGGGAGAGACCCAGTACTTC
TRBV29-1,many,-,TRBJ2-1,CSVARQSYNEQFF,TGCAGCGTTGCTAGGCAATCCTACAATGAGCAGTTCTTC
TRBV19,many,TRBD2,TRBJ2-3,CASSPVTSGGTQYF,TGTGCCAGTAGCCCCGTGACTAGCGGGGGGACGCAGTATTTT
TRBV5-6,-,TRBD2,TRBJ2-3,CASSFFLAGGPHTQYF,TGTGCCAGCAGCTTTTTTTTAGCGGGGGGGCCCCATACGCAGTATTTT